This TCR beta chain was captured by sequencing in a study of identical twins. The CDR3 consists of 15 residues. The germline V gene encodes CDR1 DFQATT and CDR2 SNEGSKA (reference sequence). TCRdb independently ran MiXCR on the 5' RACE reads; one entry per CDR3 protein. The sample lists around 1.7 million distinct CDR3 sequences, around a third occurring once. General study points: Beta out-of-frame twin sharing showed a weaker excess.

Details on this clonotype: Its antigen remains unidentified.

The sequenced sample was cord blood. V and J are TRBV20-1 and TRBJ2-5; 9 positions match TRBD2. The J call may be wrong; the DNA end is better matched by TRBJ2-7. This clonotype originated in a newborn girl in good health. The CDR3 spells CSASHPRLAGYEQYF. In nucleotides, the CDR3 is TGCAGTGCTAGCCACCCTAGGCTAGCGGGGTACGAGCAGTACTTC.